This paragraph covers one TCR beta chain sequence. Its antigen is not identified. Assay used: immunoSEQ multiplex PCR; TCRdb lists only in-frame clones, some missing. The table has tens of thousands of clones, roughly 87% seen once. CDR1 and CDR2 from the germline V gene are SGHTA and FQGTGA. V gave up 3 bases and J gave up 1 base; unmatched junction bases: 3. CDR3 length equals 16 residues. The sample is drawn from a study of OX40 agonist ivuxolimab in advanced cancers. Notes on the study in general: Clonal expansion from baseline to week 6 occurred in both CD4+ and CD8+ T cells.

This clonotype was sampled from an adult with an advanced solid tumor such as melanoma, head and neck, liver or kidney cancer. This chain joins TRBV7-3 and TRBJ2-1; 10 nucleotides line up with TRBD2. The sample in question was CD4+ or CD8+ T cells sorted from blood, obtained in a trial of the OX40 agonist ivuxolimab. In DNA form, the CDR3 reads TGTGCCAGCAGCTTCCTAGCGGGAGCTTCCTACAATGAGCAGTTCTTC. Translating it yields CASSFLAGASYNEQFF.